This T cell receptor beta chain appears in the sequencing data of a study of blood T cell repertoires in COVID-19. Ages ranged from 18 to 89 years, with residence in more than 20 US areas. The protocol was immunoSEQ multiplex PCR, while the TCRdb copy is restricted to in-frame clones and leaves out a portion. Of a few hundred thousand clones listed, roughly nine tenths are singletons. The CDR3 contains 13 residues. The V gene's germline CDR1 is SGHKS and CDR2 YYEKEE (reference sequence). V was shortened by 0 bases and J by 10 bases, with 13 bases between the two germline ends. The TCR originated in a woman aged 18-35 years in a cohort exposed to, infected with or recovered from COVID-19 (not recorded which). Sequencing used PBMCs or T cells enriched from blood (not recorded which). This sequence joins TRBV5-5 and TRBJ1-1; D not resolved. The CDR3 sequence: CASSLVANGGAFF. In DNA form, the CDR3 reads TGTGCCAGCAGCTTGGTGGCCAATGGCGGAGCTTTCTTT.